These 20 T cell receptor beta chains were all obtained from the same sample, sequenced in a study of CD8 T cells in Susac syndrome (dated by TCRdb to about 2019). The library was made by the immunoSEQ multiplex PCR assay. RNA was extracted using the RNeasy kit, and roughly 0.5 to 1 microgram was reverse transcribed with random hexamers. Using fastp at Q25 and MiXCR, TCRdb reprocessed the public reads and kept productive beta chains. For every CDR3 protein sequence, its rows merge into one entry that carries the most common genes and DNA. The sample profile shows approximately 190,000 distinct CDR3 sequences; more than 85% of them were found once. The top ten hold approximately 0.15% of the sample. Sequenced input: CD8+ T cells from PBMCs. These receptors all come from a human donor with Susac syndrome.

Concerning this clonotype itself: A junction boundary mismatches the germline segment, possibly from a read error. This chain joins TRBV7-7 and TRBJ2-1; TRBD2 might be the D (6 bases). Germline-derived CDR1 and CDR2 are SSHAT and FNYEAQ (reference sequence). The CDR3 is 14 residues long. In nucleotides, the CDR3 is TGTGCTAGCAGCGCTGGGCTGGGGGGCAATGAGCAGTTCTTC. Protein product: CASSAGLGGNEQFF.

The genes are TRBV9 and TRBJ2-1; TRBD1 or TRBD2 may be the D gene (7 bases each). The CDR3 loop spans 16 amino acids. Germline V gene lookup returns CDR1 SGDLS and CDR2 YYNGEE. V gave up 4 bases and J gave up 2 bases, with 16 bases separating them. DNA of the CDR3: TGTGCCAGCAGCCCCCAGGGAGGGGGCCCCTACAATGAGCAGTTCTTC. Translation gives CASSPQGGGPYNEQFF.

This clonotype was picked up a small number of times. The chain links TRBV9 to TRBJ2-7; 7 bases align to TRBD1. Germline V lookup: CDR1 SGDLS, CDR2 YYNGEE. Unmatched junction bases numbered 3, after V lost 2 bases and J lost 1 base. This CDR3 spans 14 amino acids. The CDR3 protein is CASSVTGASYEQYF. DNA for the CDR3: TGTGCCAGCAGCGTCACAGGGGCATCCTACGAGCAGTACTTC.

The rearrangement joins TRBV6-5 to TRBJ1-4, with D perhaps matching TRBD1 (5 bases). The CDR3 consists of 14 residues. The V gene's germline CDR1 is MNHEY and CDR2 SVGAGI. V gave up 4 bases and J gave up 7 bases, with 13 bases separating them. CDR3 sequence: CASSFFPGSEKLFF. CDR3 nucleotides: TGTGCCAGCAGTTTTTTCCCAGGGAGTGAAAAACTGTTTTTT.

The V gene is TRBV19, the J gene TRBJ2-1, with unresolved D. CDR3 length equals 11 residues. Trimming shortened V by 3 bases and J by 5 bases, and 2 bases separated the two germline ends. The germline CDR1 and CDR2 sequences are LNHDA and SQIVND (reference sequence). The CDR3 coding sequence is TGTGCCAGTAGTATGCACAATGAGCAGTTCTTC. It specifies CASSMHNEQFF.

This chain uses TRBV7-6 with TRBJ2-7, with 9 bases aligning to TRBD2. Looked up from germline, CDR1 is SGHVS and CDR2 is FNYEAQ. The CDR3 sequence is 15 residues long. The V gene end was trimmed by 5 bases and the J gene end by 2 bases; junction bases not matched to a gene: 7. The CDR3 DNA reads as TGTGCCAGCAGCGTACTAGCGGGTTTCCCCTACGAGCAGTACTTC. This encodes CASSVLAGFPYEQYF.

The chain uses TRBV5-4 and TRBJ2-3, with 10 bases matching TRBD1. Losses at the gene ends were 2 bases for V and 5 bases for J; bases not matched to a gene: 5. CDR3 size: 15 residues. Germline CDR1 is SGHNT and CDR2 is YYREEE (reference sequence). CDR3 DNA: TGTGCCAGCAGCTTTGGGGACAGGGGAGGAGATACGCAGTATTTT. It specifies CASSFGDRGGDTQYF.

The V gene is TRBV30, the J gene TRBJ2-7; 12 nucleotides align to TRBD2. Germline V CDR1 and CDR2: GTSNPN, SVGIG (reference sequence). With 5 bases clipped from V and 6 bases from J, the junction kept 5 bases outside the gene matches. The CDR3 totals 13 residues. CDR3 nucleotides: TGTGCCTGGGCGACTAGCGGGGGTTCCGAGCAGTACTTC. It translates to CAWATSGGSEQYF.

The CDR3 here is CASSSTSGRAEQYF. Here the CDR3 DNA reads TGTGCCAGCAGCTCTACTAGCGGGAGGGCCGAGCAGTACTTC. The chain joins TRBV7-2 to TRBJ2-7; 13 nucleotides agree with TRBD2. V dropped 4 bases and J dropped 6; count of bases not matched to a gene: 3. The germline V gene encodes CDR1 SGHTA and CDR2 FQGNSA. This CDR3 spans 14 amino acids. The full variable domain, in which reference TRBV7-2 and TRBJ2-7 provide the parts outside the CDR3, is GAGVSQSPSNKVTEKGKDVELRCDPISGHTALYWYRQSLGQGLEFLIYFQGNSAPDKSGLPSDRFSAERTGGSVSTLTIQRTQQEDSAVYLCASSSTSGRAEQYFGPGTRLTVT.

V gene TRBV20-1 combines with J gene TRBJ2-7, with 7 bases aligning to TRBD2. Germline V lookup: CDR1 DFQATT, CDR2 SNEGSKA (reference sequence). The J segment lost 3 bases and the V segment lost 2 bases, leaving 4 bases of the junction unmatched. The CDR3 runs 13 residues. In DNA form, the CDR3 reads TGCAGTGCTAGACCGGCTAGCGGCTACGAGCAGTACTTC. This sequence encodes CSARPASGYEQYF.

V is TRBV7-8 and J is TRBJ2-7; 14 bases match TRBD2. Germline-derived CDR1 and CDR2 are SGHVS and FQNEAQ. This CDR3 is built from 16 residues. J gave up 2 bases and V 5 bases, and 5 bases lay outside the gene matches. The DNA of the CDR3 is TGTGCCAGCAGCCCAGGACTAGCGGGGGGACCCTACGAGCAGTACTTC. It specifies CASSPGLAGGPYEQYF.

This clonotype appeared a single time. The rearrangement uses TRBV7-8 and TRBJ2-1; 11 bases match TRBD2. Germline CDR1 and CDR2: SGHVS and FQNEAQ. CDR3 length: 18 residues. V lost 2 bases and J lost 1; bases outside the gene matches: 7. The CDR3 DNA sequence: TGTGCCAGCAGCTTAAAGCTAGCGGGGGGTCTATCCTACAATGAGCAGTTCTTC. Amino acids: CASSLKLAGGLSYNEQFF.

The rearrangement uses TRBV3-1 and TRBJ2-5, with D unclear. CDR3 length: 19 amino acids. The germline CDR1 and CDR2 sequences are LGHDT and YNNKEL (reference sequence). With 4 bases removed from V and 7 bases from J, the gap between germline ends came to 31 bases. CDR3 bases: TGTGCCAGCAGCCCAAGTAGTGGTGGGTTGTCACATGAGAAGGTGACCCAGTACTTC. This translates into CASSPSSGGLSHEKVTQYF.

The chain uses TRBV12-3 or TRBV12-4 and TRBJ2-7; no clear D gene. This CDR3 contains 12 residues. V lost 4 bases and J 2 bases, leaving 6 bases between the germline ends. CDR3 region: CASSSDTYEQYF. CDR3 coding DNA: TGTGCCAGCAGTTCAGATACCTACGAGCAGTACTTC.

The chain recombines TRBV20-1 with TRBJ1-5; 9 positions match TRBD1. Unmatched junction bases numbered 2, after V lost 7 bases and J lost 1 base. Germline V gene sequence: CDR1 DFQATT, CDR2 SNEGSKA (reference sequence). The CDR3 has 13 residues. This CDR3 reads CSGTGDSNQPQHF. CDR3 bases: TGCAGTGGGACAGGGGACAGCAATCAGCCCCAGCATTTT.

In its sample, this clonotype was seen once. This chain joins TRBV30 and TRBJ1-2; 7 bases agree with TRBD1. The ends lost 0 bases at V and 3 bases at J; junction bases unmatched: 1. Germline CDR1 is GTSNPN and CDR2 is SVGIG (reference sequence). The CDR3 loop spans 13 amino acids. The CDR3 region is CAWSVTGDYGYTF. The CDR3 DNA reads as TGTGCCTGGAGTGTCACAGGGGACTATGGCTACACCTTC.

The sample holds one count of this clonotype. The rearrangement uses TRBV11-3 and TRBJ1-1; the D gene is possibly TRBD1 (5 bases). In germline, CDR1 is SGHNT, CDR2 YENEEA. Deletions cut 4 bases from V and 1 base from J, with 7 bases between. The CDR3 sequence is 13 residues long. CDR3 in DNA: TGTGCCAGCAGCTCCGGGACGAACACTGAAGCTTTCTTT. This translates into CASSSGTNTEAFF. Variable domain in full (rest from reference TRBV11-3 and TRBJ1-1): EAGVVQSPRYKIIEKKQPVAFWCNPISGHNTLYWYLQNLGQGPELLIRYENEEAVDDSQLPKDRFSAERLKGVDSTLKIQPAELGDSAVYLCASSSGTNTEAFFGQGTRLTVV.

The gene calls are TRBV19 and TRBJ1-6; the D is unclear. Trimming left V 2 bases short and J 6 bases short, with 14 bases between. This CDR3 is built from 16 residues. Germline CDR1 is LNHDA and CDR2 is SQIVND (reference sequence). CDR3 DNA sequence: TGTGCCAGTAGTATATCGGATGAGATGTCTAATTCACCCCTCCACTTT. As protein: CASSISDEMSNSPLHF.

The rearrangement uses TRBV20-1 and TRBJ1-2, with D hard to call. The germline V gene encodes CDR1 DFQATT and CDR2 SNEGSKA (reference sequence). This CDR3 is 14 amino acids long. V lost 6 bases and J lost 0, with 14 bases in between. The CDR3: CSARARGSNYGYTF. DNA for the CDR3: TGCAGTGCCCGCGCTCGCGGTTCTAACTATGGCTACACCTTC.

The chain has TRBV7-9 and TRBJ2-7; D uncertain. The germline V gene encodes CDR1 SEHNR and CDR2 FQNEAQ (reference sequence). The CDR3 is 13 amino acids. V was pared by 1 base and J by 9 bases, with 13 bases between. The chain's CDR3 is CASSLDDGGWQYF. CDR3 nucleotide sequence: TGTGCCAGCAGCTTAGACGACGGCGGTTGGCAGTACTTC.